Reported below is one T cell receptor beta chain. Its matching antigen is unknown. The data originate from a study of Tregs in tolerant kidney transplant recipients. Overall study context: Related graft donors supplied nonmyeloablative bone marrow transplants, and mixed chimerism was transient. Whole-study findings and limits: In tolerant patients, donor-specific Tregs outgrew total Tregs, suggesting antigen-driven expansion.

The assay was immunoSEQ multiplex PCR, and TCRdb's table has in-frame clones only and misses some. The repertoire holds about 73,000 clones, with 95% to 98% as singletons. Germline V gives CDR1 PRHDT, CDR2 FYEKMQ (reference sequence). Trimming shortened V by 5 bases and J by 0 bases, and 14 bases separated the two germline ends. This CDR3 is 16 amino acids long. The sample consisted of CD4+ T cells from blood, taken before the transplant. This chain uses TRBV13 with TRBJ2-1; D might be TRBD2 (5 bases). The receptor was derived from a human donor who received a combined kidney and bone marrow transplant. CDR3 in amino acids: CASSLLVGSSYNEQFF. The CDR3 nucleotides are TGTGCCAGCAGCCTACTTGTGGGGAGCTCCTACAATGAGCAGTTCTTC.